This T cell receptor (beta chain) stems from a study of low-dose radiotherapy and immunotherapy resistance in tumors. Looking at the study overall: Cohort 2 was treated with 1 Gy per fraction every two weeks, amounting to 13 Gy across 26 weeks. Every two weeks, cyclophosphamide 200 mg/m2 was infused one day before radiation plus immunotherapy. A dose of 300 mg of oral aspirin was taken by patients daily for four cycles from cycle 1 day 1.

Covering alpha and beta chains, TRAV- and TRBV-specific primers were used for the first-strand cDNA. The authors ran around 20 PCR cycles to amplify TCRs with a constant-region primer and V-primer adapter. TCRdb called the reads again in MiXCR, with one record for every CDR3 protein. The table includes more than 15,000 distinct CDR3 sequences, 70% detected once. CDR1 MNHEY and CDR2 SVGEGT come from the germline V gene. This CDR3 region has 11 residues. V lost 5 bases, J lost 7 bases, and 8 bases lay in between. The rearrangement links TRBV6-2 or TRBV6-3 to TRBJ1-1, with D perhaps TRBD1 (6 bases). The clonotype originates from a human donor with advanced metastatic prostate, ovarian, gallbladder or colorectal cancer (not recorded which). This table probably holds off-target reads from a library built for another chain. The CDR3 DNA is TGTGCCAGCAGTAGGACAGATGAAGCTTTCTTT. Its translation is CASSRTDEAFF.